This T cell receptor (beta chain) was sequenced during a study of T cells in Graves' hyperthyroidism and ophthalmopathy. This clonotype was observed a single time. The antigen is not known. Notes on the study in general: A median about 6.2 months before onset, the model predicted ophthalmopathy. Appearing also in blood were most of the thyroid clonotypes expanded above 0.001.

J lost 7 bases, V lost 4 bases, and 7 bases had no gene match. Germline CDR1 reads SEHNR; CDR2 reads FQNEAQ (reference sequence). There are 15 residues in the CDR3. The TCR beta CDR3 regions underwent amplification using RNA transcripts as the source. The HTBI primer set drove a first-round RT-PCR of the TCR CDR3. TCRdb recomputed calls from the multiplex PCR reads with MiXCR, one row per CDR3 protein. The repertoire holds hundreds of thousands of distinct CDR3 sequences, with 15% to 20% as singletons. Subjects aged 18 to 65 presented with newly diagnosed hyperthyroidism of less than 2 months' duration.

The V call is TRBV7-9, the J call TRBJ2-7; TRBD2 matches at 13 bases. The receptor's source is a woman aged 25 to 39 with Graves' hyperthyroidism. Sequenced sample: blood. The DNA for the CDR3 is TGTGCCAGCAGCTACGGGACTAGCGGGAACAATGAGCAGTACTTC. Translating it yields CASSYGTSGNNEQYF.